These T cell receptor beta chains were read from a single sample in a study of regulatory T cells in long-lasting Graves disease. A single record per CDR3 protein comes from TCRdb applying MiXCR to the multiplex PCR reads. The data show about 240,000 distinct CDR3 sequences, 20% seen once. The starting material was peripheral blood mononuclear cells (PBMCs), obtained at new diagnosis, from a patient treated with antithyroid drugs. The receptors derive from a female donor with Graves disease. CDR3s include the opening cysteine and the closing phenylalanine or tryptophan. Each record gives: clone size, J gene, D gene, V gene, CDR3 DNA, CDR3 protein. A D gene is named only where the DNA matches it firmly. Some rows mark clone size as missing; the rest say once, few, many or name a class of expanded clone.

size: many
J: TRBJ1-4
D: NA
V: TRBV7-2
DNA: TGTGCCAGCAGCATGGGCGAAAAACTGTTTTTT
CDR3: CASSMGEKLFF

size: many
J: TRBJ2-2
D: NA
V: TRBV20-1
DNA: TGCAGTGCCCGGCCTAGGGGGGTGGGAATGAACACCGGGGAGCTGTTTTTT
CDR3: CSARPRGVGMNTGELFF

size: many
J: TRBJ2-2
D: NA
V: TRBV7-9
DNA: TGTGCCAGCAGCCTAACAACGGACACCGGGGAGCTGTTTTTT
CDR3: CASSLTTDTGELFF

size: many
J: TRBJ2-7
D: NA
V: TRBV11-2
DNA: TGTGCCAGCAGCTACTTGGACGGGGACTACGAGCAGTACTTC
CDR3: CASSYLDGDYEQYF

size: many
J: TRBJ2-3
D: NA
V: TRBV5-1
DNA: TGCGCCAGCGGGTCAGGGACTACAGATACGCAGTATTTT
CDR3: CASGSGTTDTQYF

size: few
J: TRBJ2-1
D: NA
V: TRBV19
DNA: TGTGCCAGTAGTATCACGAACTTTGGCTACAATGAGCAGTTCTTC
CDR3: CASSITNFGYNEQFF

size: NA
J: TRBJ1-6
D: NA
V: TRBV5-8
DNA: TGTGCCAGCAGCTTGGACCCCGGGGGCGATTCACCCCTCCACTTT
CDR3: CASSLDPGGDSPLHF

size: few
J: TRBJ1-5
D: NA
V: TRBV2
DNA: TGTGCCACCCAGGGGCAGAATAGCAATCAGCCCCAGCATTTT
CDR3: CATQGQNSNQPQHF

size: NA
J: TRBJ2-4
D: TRBD1
V: TRBV6-1
DNA: TGTGCCAGCACCCCGGACAGGGGTGGGAACATTCAGTACTTC
CDR3: CASTPDRGGNIQYF

size: NA
J: TRBJ1-6
D: TRBD1
V: TRBV2
DNA: TGTGCCAGCAAACAGGGGAGTAATTCACCCCTCCACTTT
CDR3: CASKQGSNSPLHF

size: many
J: TRBJ1-1
D: NA
V: TRBV2
DNA: TGTGCCAGCAGTGAAGACGAGAGGCCTGAAGCTTTCTTT
CDR3: CASSEDERPEAFF

size: many
J: TRBJ2-7
D: TRBD2
V: TRBV20-1
DNA: TGCAGTGCTAGAGATTTAGGGACTAGCGGGCCCTACGAGCAGTACTTC
CDR3: CSARDLGTSGPYEQYF

size: many
J: TRBJ2-7
D: NA
V: TRBV28
DNA: TGTGCCAGCAGCGAGGGGGAGCAGTACTTC
CDR3: CASSEGEQYF

size: many
J: TRBJ2-3
D: NA
V: TRBV25-1
DNA: TGTGCCAGCAGTGACCTAGCAAATGAAGCTTGGGATACGCAGTATTTT
CDR3: CASSDLANEAWDTQYF

size: many
J: TRBJ2-1
D: NA
V: TRBV4-3
DNA: TGCGCCAGCAGCCAATCCTTCTCCTACAATGAGCAGTTCTTC
CDR3: CASSQSFSYNEQFF

size: many
J: TRBJ2-4
D: TRBD1
V: TRBV6-1
DNA: TGTGCCAGCAGTCTTAGGACAGGTCGCGGCCCCATTCAGTACTTC
CDR3: CASSLRTGRGPIQYF

size: many
J: TRBJ2-7
D: TRBD1
V: TRBV18
DNA: TGTGCCAGCTCACTTTCCGGACAGGGCATGGTATACGAGCAGTACTTC
CDR3: CASSLSGQGMVYEQYF

size: few
J: TRBJ1-1
D: NA
V: TRBV28
DNA: TGTGCCAGCAGTTTATTATCCTTGGGGCCCCAAGGCGCTGAAGCTTTCTTT
CDR3: CASSLLSLGPQGAEAFF

size: many
J: TRBJ1-2
D: NA
V: TRBV2
DNA: TGTGCCAGCAGCCGCGGGGGTGGCGACTATGGCTACACCTTC
CDR3: CASSRGGGDYGYTF

size: many
J: TRBJ1-6
D: NA
V: TRBV7-8
DNA: TGTGCCAGCAGCTTAGGTGGTCCCAGTAGCTATTCACCCCTCCACTTT
CDR3: CASSLGGPSSYSPLHF

size: many
J: TRBJ2-1
D: NA
V: TRBV3-1
DNA: TGTGCCAGCAGCAGAGGTCAGGAGGGTGAGCAGTTCTTC
CDR3: CASSRGQEGEQFF

size: many
J: TRBJ1-1
D: TRBD1
V: TRBV7-8
DNA: TGTGCCAGCAGCTTAGCTCAGGGGGAGACTGAAGCTTTCTTT
CDR3: CASSLAQGETEAFF

size: many
J: TRBJ2-7
D: NA
V: TRBV6-1
DNA: TGTGCCAGCAGTGAAGCTTGGACGGCCTACGAGCAGTACTTC
CDR3: CASSEAWTAYEQYF

size: many
J: TRBJ1-2
D: NA
V: TRBV7-8
DNA: TGTGCCAGCAGCACCAATCGGAGGTCCTATGGCTACACCTTC
CDR3: CASSTNRRSYGYTF

size: many
J: TRBJ2-1
D: NA
V: TRBV10-3
DNA: TGTGCCATCTCAACCGGGACGGCCTACAATGAGCAGTTCTTC
CDR3: CAISTGTAYNEQFF

size: few
J: TRBJ1-6
D: NA
V: TRBV14
DNA: TGTGCCAGCAGCCAAGGGGGGGTCAACCGCTTCTATTCACCCCTCCACTTT
CDR3: CASSQGGVNRFYSPLHF

size: many
J: TRBJ1-1
D: NA
V: TRBV19
DNA: TGTGCCAGCAGTACGCAGAACACTGAAGCTTTCTTT
CDR3: CASSTQNTEAFF

size: many
J: TRBJ1-4
D: NA
V: TRBV30
DNA: TGTGCCTGGAGTGCGCGGACGGGGGATGAAAAACTGTTTTTT
CDR3: CAWSARTGDEKLFF

size: few
J: TRBJ1-5
D: NA
V: TRBV29-1
DNA: TGCAGCGTTCGGGGGGGGCCGGGCAATCAGCCCCAGCATTTT
CDR3: CSVRGGPGNQPQHF

size: NA
J: TRBJ1-1
D: NA
V: TRBV6-1
DNA: TGTGCCAGCAAAGACGAAGACACTGAAGCTTTCTTT
CDR3: CASKDEDTEAFF

size: many
J: TRBJ2-3
D: NA
V: TRBV20-1
DNA: TGCAGCCCTCATTCTAGCGAGGCAGATACGCAGTATTTT
CDR3: CSPHSSEADTQYF